These 23 T cell receptor beta chains were all obtained from the same sample, sequenced in a study of metastatic and nonmetastatic thyroid tumors. From the PCR reads, TCRdb re-called clones with MiXCR. In the table there are about 4,000 clones, about 20% of which are singletons. Patients underwent thyroid surgery, and none had received any treatment before it. Specimen: tumor tissue. Source of these receptors: a female donor with papillary thyroid cancer or a benign thyroid nodule (not recorded which). Some clones in this sample may be carry-over from other donors' samples.

By share, this clone ranks as large. This chain joins TRBV6-1 and TRBJ1-5, with D unresolved. The CDR3 has 14 amino acids. In germline, CDR1 is MNHNS, CDR2 SASEGT. V was clipped by 6 bases and J by 1 base, with 10 bases between them. The CDR3 here is CASSLGLSNQPQHF. The CDR3 DNA is TGTGCCAGCAGCCTCGGACTGAGCAATCAGCCCCAGCATTTT.

This clone was found a few times. The V gene is TRBV19, the J gene TRBJ2-1; 10 nucleotides match TRBD2. The CDR3 has 14 amino acids. Germline V gene lookup returns CDR1 LNHDA and CDR2 SQIVND (reference sequence). With 7 bases clipped from V and 9 bases from J, the junction kept 9 bases outside the gene matches. CDR3: CASNPAGGPGEQFF. The CDR3 DNA follows: TGTGCCAGTAATCCAGCGGGAGGGCCAGGTGAGCAGTTCTTC.

The chain is built from TRBV11-1 and TRBJ2-1, with D unresolved. V dropped 4 bases and J dropped 2 bases, with 12 bases sitting between them. This CDR3 comprises 15 residues. CDR1 is SGHAT, CDR2 FQDESV, per germline (reference sequence). CDR3 DNA: TGTGCCAGCAGCTCCGTTATGGCTCCCTACAATGAGCAGTTCTTC. It codes for CASSSVMAPYNEQFF.

By sample share, this clone is medium-sized. The chain has TRBV19 and TRBJ2-1; 10 bases match TRBD2. V lost 3 bases and J lost 6; bases outside the gene matches: 2. The CDR3 sequence is 14 residues long. CDR1 is LNHDA, CDR2 SQIVND, per germline (reference sequence). CDR3 in amino acids: CASSILAGVNEQFF. The CDR3 nucleotides are TGTGCCAGTAGTATCCTAGCGGGAGTCAATGAGCAGTTCTTC.

This clone ranks as medium-sized. The V gene is TRBV5-1, the J gene TRBJ1-5; no clear D gene. The ends were cut back, 5 bases at V and 3 bases at J, with 9 bases in the middle. CDR1 is SGHRS and CDR2 is YFSETQ in the germline V gene. The CDR3 spans 13 residues. CDR3 DNA: TGCGCCAGCAGGAAGGATGACAATCAGCCCCAGCATTTT. It yields the protein CASRKDDNQPQHF. The full variable domain, with the rest looked up from reference TRBV5-1 and TRBJ1-5, is KAGVTQTPRYLIKTRGQQVTLSCSPISGHRSVSWYQQTPGQGLQFLFEYFSETQRNKGNFPGRFSGRQFSNSRSEMNVSTLELGDSALYLCASRKDDNQPQHFGDGTRLSIL.

The chain has TRBV6-6 and TRBJ2-1; the D gene could be TRBD1 or TRBD2 (5 bases each). There are 17 residues in the CDR3. In germline, CDR1 is MNHNY, CDR2 SVGAGI (reference sequence). V was clipped by 4 bases and J by 4 bases, with 20 bases between them. The CDR3 loop reads CASSSLATIWGYNEQFF. CDR3 coding DNA: TGTGCCAGCAGTTCACTCGCGACTATCTGGGGGTACAATGAGCAGTTCTTC.

This clone was observed a handful of times. The rearrangement joins TRBV24-1 to TRBJ1-2; weak D call: TRBD1 (5 bases). The length of the CDR3 is 13 residues. Germline CDR1 reads KGHDR; CDR2 reads SFDVKD. Trimming left V 9 bases short and J 8 bases short, with 18 bases between. In DNA, the CDR3 is TGTGCCACCGCACAGTCCCAGGACATGGGCTACACCTTC. Protein sequence: CATAQSQDMGYTF.

This clone rates as medium-sized. The CDR3 sequence: CASRKGSEKLFF. The CDR3 bases are TGCGCCAGCAGGAAGGGAAGTGAAAAACTGTTTTTT. The V gene is TRBV5-1, the J gene TRBJ1-4; D not resolved. V was trimmed by 5 bases and J by 7 bases, leaving 9 bases between them. CDR1 is SGHRS, CDR2 YFSETQ, per germline. This CDR3 comprises 12 residues.

The chain uses TRBV30 and TRBJ1-2; D remains ambiguous. Deletions cut 4 bases from V and 6 bases from J, with 24 bases between. Germline V gene lookup returns CDR1 GTSNPN and CDR2 SVGIG (reference sequence). The CDR3 contains 16 residues. This CDR3 is CAWTYPEKLLLDGYTF. CDR3 DNA sequence: TGTGCCTGGACATACCCGGAGAAGCTTTTATTGGATGGCTACACCTTC.

The rearrangement joins TRBV20-1 to TRBJ2-7, with 8 bases fitting TRBD2. CDR1 is DFQATT, CDR2 SNEGSKA, per germline (reference sequence). The ends lost 3 bases at V and 6 bases at J; junction bases unmatched: 7. The CDR3 extends over 13 amino acids. CDR3 nucleotide sequence: TGCAGTGCTAGGGGGGTAGCGGGATTCGAGCAGTACTTC. This gives the protein CSARGVAGFEQYF.

A few counts support this clone. The chain combines TRBV19 with TRBJ1-1; no firm D call. CDR3 length: 12 amino acids. The V end was cut by 3 bases, the J end by 6 bases, with 8 bases between. Germline CDR1 LNHDA, CDR2 SQIVND (reference sequence). The CDR3 DNA reads as TGTGCCAGTAGTATTACGGGAGCTGAAGCTTTCTTT. Amino acid sequence: CASSITGAEAFF.

The CDR3 protein is CASSVWGLAGGYNEQFF. In DNA, the CDR3 is TGTGCCAGCTCTGTATGGGGACTAGCGGGAGGGTACAATGAGCAGTTCTTC. This chain uses TRBV4-2 with TRBJ2-1; 16 nucleotides agree with TRBD2. The length of the CDR3 is 17 residues. CDR1 and CDR2 from the germline V gene are LGHNA and YNFKEQ. The V segment lost 8 bases and the J segment 4 bases; nucleotides outside the gene matches: 8.

This clone was recorded at least ten times. A clone one base away is much larger, so this may be a read error. The V call is TRBV6-1, the J call TRBJ1-4; perhaps TRBD1 as D (6 bases). CDR1 and CDR2 from the germline V gene are MNHNS and SASEGT. This CDR3 has 13 residues. Written as DNA, the CDR3 is TGTGCCGGCAGTGCAAACAGGGACGAAAAACTGTTTTTT. Amino acids: CAGSANRDEKLFF.

This clone was counted many times. The chain employs TRBV30 and TRBJ1-1; D is possibly TRBD1 (5 bases). The CDR3 is made up of 13 amino acids. The germline CDR1 and CDR2 sequences are GTSNPN and SVGIG (reference sequence). V was shortened by 3 bases and J by 1 base, with 9 bases between the two germline ends. The CDR3 reads CAWRSQGNTEAFF. In DNA, the CDR3 is TGTGCCTGGAGGAGCCAGGGGAACACTGAAGCTTTCTTT.

In this sample, this clone is medium-sized. The chain joins TRBV5-6 to TRBJ1-5, with a tentative D call TRBD1 (6 bases). V lost 4 bases and J 6 bases, leaving 17 bases between the germline ends. The CDR3 has 15 residues. Germline CDR1 and CDR2: SGHDT and YYEEEE. CDR3 bases: TGTGCCAGCAGCCCCTCGGGGGCTGGTTTTCAGCCCCAGCATTTT. This codes for CASSPSGAGFQPQHF.

The table lists this clone with a few counts. This chain joins TRBV6-9 and TRBJ2-5, with a tentative D call TRBD1 (5 bases). Between the trimmed V and J ends, which lost 6 bases and 3 bases, there was a span of 17 bases. Germline V CDR1 and CDR2: MNHGY, SVAAGI. The CDR3 is made up of 15 amino acids. As DNA, the CDR3 is TGTGCCAGCAGGGCCCGCGACAGATCTAAAGAGACCCAGTACTTC. This translates into CASRARDRSKETQYF.

The chain couples TRBV15 to TRBJ2-5; the D gene is possibly TRBD2 (6 bases). This CDR3 comprises 15 residues. V gave up 0 bases and J gave up 7 bases, with 15 bases separating them. CDR1 LNHNV and CDR2 YYDKDF come from the germline V gene (reference sequence). CDR3 sequence: CATSRDYGQGGTQYF. The CDR3 region has the DNA TGTGCCACCAGCAGAGATTACGGGCAGGGAGGGACCCAGTACTTC.

There are many counts of this clone. CDR3 protein: CASSHLPGLSTDTQYF. DNA for the CDR3: TGTGCCAGCAGCCACCTACCGGGACTAAGCACAGATACGCAGTATTTT. The chain links TRBV3-1 to TRBJ2-3, with TRBD2 identical over 7 bases. Unmatched junction bases numbered 6, after V lost 3 bases and J lost 0 bases. Germline V gene sequence: CDR1 LGHDT, CDR2 YNNKEL (reference sequence). The CDR3 covers 16 residues.

This clone occurred many times. The CDR3 sequence is CASSPDYEQYF. The CDR3 DNA reads as TGTGCCAGCAGTCCCGACTACGAGCAGTACTTC. The chain is built from TRBV28 and TRBJ2-7; D ambiguous. Trimming left V 5 bases short and J 3 bases short, with 5 bases between. This CDR3 is built from 11 residues. Germline V gene data show CDR1 as MDHEN and CDR2 as SYDVKM.

Details on this clone: Compared with germline, one end of the junction differs, possibly owing to a read error. V gene TRBV10-2 combines with J gene TRBJ2-7; 8 positions match TRBD2. This CDR3 has 13 residues. Germline CDR1 and CDR2: WSHSY and SAAADI. CDR3 protein: CASSPRGDGEQYF. The CDR3 DNA follows: TGTGCCAGCAGTCCGCGGGGGGATGGCGAGCAGTACTTC.

The chain is built from TRBV6-1 and TRBJ2-1; 14 nucleotides match TRBD2. Per germline, CDR1 MNHNS and CDR2 SASEGT. This CDR3 has 15 residues. J gave up 4 bases and V 4 bases, and 0 bases lay outside the gene matches. In DNA form, the CDR3 reads TGTGCCAGCAGTGGACTAGCGGGAGGGTACAATGAGCAGTTCTTC. Residues: CASSGLAGGYNEQFF.

The sample holds a few counts of this clone. This chain uses TRBV6-6 with TRBJ1-1, with D perhaps TRBD1 (5 bases). V lost 2 bases to trimming and J lost 5 bases, with 6 bases between them. From germline, CDR1 is MNHNY and CDR2 SVGAGI (reference sequence). This CDR3 has 12 amino acids. In DNA, the CDR3 is TGTGCCAGCAGTTACGGGGGGACTGAAGCTTTCTTT. Protein product: CASSYGGTEAFF.

A few counts support this clone. J is TRBJ2-7 and V is TRBV6-1; D is possibly TRBD1 (7 bases). V lost 5 bases, J lost 3 bases, and 14 bases lay in between. Germline CDR1 is MNHNS and CDR2 is SASEGT. The CDR3 covers 14 residues. The CDR3: CASSPQGGGYEQYF. In nucleotides, the CDR3 is TGTGCCAGCAGTCCCCAGGGGGGCGGCTACGAGCAGTACTTC.